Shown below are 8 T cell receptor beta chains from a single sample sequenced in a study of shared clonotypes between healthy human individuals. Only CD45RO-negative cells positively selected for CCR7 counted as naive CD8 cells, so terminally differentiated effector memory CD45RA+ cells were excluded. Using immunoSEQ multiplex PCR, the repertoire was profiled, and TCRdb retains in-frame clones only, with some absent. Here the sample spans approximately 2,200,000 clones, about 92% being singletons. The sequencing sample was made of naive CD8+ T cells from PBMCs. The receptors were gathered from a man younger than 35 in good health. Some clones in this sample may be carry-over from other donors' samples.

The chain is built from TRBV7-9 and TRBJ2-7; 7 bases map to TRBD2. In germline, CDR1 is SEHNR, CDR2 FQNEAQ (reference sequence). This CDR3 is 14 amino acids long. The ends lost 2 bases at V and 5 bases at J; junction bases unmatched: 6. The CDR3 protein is CASSLRREWDEQYF. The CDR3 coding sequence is TGTGCCAGCAGCTTAAGGCGGGAGTGGGACGAGCAGTACTTC.

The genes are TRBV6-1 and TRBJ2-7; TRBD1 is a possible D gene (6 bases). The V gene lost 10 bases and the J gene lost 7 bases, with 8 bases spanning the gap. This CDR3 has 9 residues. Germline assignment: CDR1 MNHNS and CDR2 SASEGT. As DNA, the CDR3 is TGTGCCACCCAGGGGGAGCAGTACTTC. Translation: CATQGEQYF.

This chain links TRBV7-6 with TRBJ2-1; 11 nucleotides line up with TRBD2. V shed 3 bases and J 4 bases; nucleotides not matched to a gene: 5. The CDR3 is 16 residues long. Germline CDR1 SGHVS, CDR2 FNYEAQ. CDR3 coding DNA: TGTGCCAGCAGCTTCCTAACTAGCGGGAGATACAATGAGCAGTTCTTC. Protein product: CASSFLTSGRYNEQFF.

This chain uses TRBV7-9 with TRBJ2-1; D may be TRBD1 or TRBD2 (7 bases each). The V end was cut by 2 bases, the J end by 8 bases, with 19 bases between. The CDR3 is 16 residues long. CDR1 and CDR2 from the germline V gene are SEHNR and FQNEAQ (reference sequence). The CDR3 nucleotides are TGTGCCAGCAGCTTAAGGGAGGGGGCCGCGGCCCATGAGCAGTTCTTC. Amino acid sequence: CASSLREGAAAHEQFF. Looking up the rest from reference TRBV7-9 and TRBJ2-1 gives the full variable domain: DTGVSQNPRHKITKRGQNVTFRCDPISEHNRLYWYRQTLGQGPEFLTYFQNEAQLEKSRLLSDRFSAERPKGSFSTLEIQRTEQGDSAMYLCASSLREGAAAHEQFFGPGTRLTVL.

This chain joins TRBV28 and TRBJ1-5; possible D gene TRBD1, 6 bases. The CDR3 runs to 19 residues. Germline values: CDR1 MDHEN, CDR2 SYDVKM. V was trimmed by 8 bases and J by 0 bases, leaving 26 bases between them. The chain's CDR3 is CASGPRTATLDFSNQPQHF. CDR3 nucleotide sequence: TGTGCCAGCGGACCGAGGACAGCGACTCTAGACTTTAGCAATCAGCCCCAGCATTTT. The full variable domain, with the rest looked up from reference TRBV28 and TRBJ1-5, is DVKVTQSSRYLVKRTGEKVFLECVQDMDHENMFWYRQDPGLGLRLIYFSYDVKMKEKGDIPEGYSVSREKKERFSLILESASTNQTSMYLCASGPRTATLDFSNQPQHFGDGTRLSIL.

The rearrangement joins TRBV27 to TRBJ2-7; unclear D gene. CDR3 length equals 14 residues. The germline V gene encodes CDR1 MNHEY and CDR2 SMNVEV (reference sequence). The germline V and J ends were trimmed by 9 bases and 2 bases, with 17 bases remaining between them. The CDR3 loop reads CASNTVPAAYEQYF. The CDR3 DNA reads TGTGCCAGTAATACCGTCCCGGCTGCCTACGAGCAGTACTTC.

In DNA, the CDR3 is TGTGCCAGTAGTAAGGAGCGGGTTCGCTCCTACGAGCAGTACTTC. Protein: CASSKERVRSYEQYF. The V call is TRBV19, the J call TRBJ2-7; maybe TRBD2 (6 bases). V was cut by 4 bases and J by 0 bases, with 13 bases left in between. The germline CDR1 and CDR2 sequences are LNHDA and SQIVND (reference sequence). This CDR3 is built from 15 residues.

The CDR3 DNA sequence: TGTGCCAGCACCCCCGGGGTAAACTACGAGCAGTACTTC. It codes for CASTPGVNYEQYF. The genes are TRBV28 and TRBJ2-7; D is possibly TRBD2 (5 bases). Trimming shortened V by 7 bases and J by 3 bases, and 13 bases separated the two germline ends. Germline CDR1 MDHEN, CDR2 SYDVKM. This CDR3 contains 13 residues.